The clone carrying this TCR beta chain was seen repeatedly, ten times or more. Its antigen is as yet unknown. Disease duration was under 3 months in the ophthalmopathy patients, who also had a Clinical Activity Score of at least 3 and a NOSPECS grade of at least 4. Patients showing uncontrolled infection, other autoimmune disease, pregnancy or lactation were ineligible. Diagnoses rested on clinical symptoms, serum thyroxine and TRAb, thyroid ultrasound and orbital computed tomography. The CDR3 covers 18 residues. Germline CDR1 is LNHNV and CDR2 is YYDKDF (reference sequence). V shed 4 bases and J 1 base; nucleotides not matched to a gene: 8. The sample belongs to a study of T cells in Graves' hyperthyroidism and ophthalmopathy. Study-level results: Expanded thyroid clonotypes (above 0.001) were mostly also found in blood.

Researchers took RNA transcripts and amplified the TCR beta CDR3 regions from them. During a first-round RT-PCR of the TCR CDR3, the HTBI primer set was used. TCRdb analysed the multiplex PCR reads with MiXCR anew, one entry per CDR3 protein. The data contain about 350,000 distinct CDR3 sequences, roughly 18% of them singletons. This clonotype was obtained from a woman in her forties with Graves' ophthalmopathy. The V and J genes are TRBV15 and TRBJ2-2; the match to TRBD2 covers 11 bases. Source material: blood. The CDR3 sequence is CATSTRLAGRGNTGELFF. Written as DNA, the CDR3 is TGTGCCACCAGCACCCGACTAGCGGGAAGGGGGAACACCGGGGAGCTGTTTTTT. Full variable domain (outside the CDR3, taken from reference TRBV15 and TRBJ2-2): DAMVIQNPRYQVTQFGKPVTLSCSQTLNHNVMYWYQQKSSQAPKLLFHYYDKDFNNEADTPDNFQSRRPNTSFCFLDIRSPGLGDTAMYLCATSTRLAGRGNTGELFFGEGSRLTVL.